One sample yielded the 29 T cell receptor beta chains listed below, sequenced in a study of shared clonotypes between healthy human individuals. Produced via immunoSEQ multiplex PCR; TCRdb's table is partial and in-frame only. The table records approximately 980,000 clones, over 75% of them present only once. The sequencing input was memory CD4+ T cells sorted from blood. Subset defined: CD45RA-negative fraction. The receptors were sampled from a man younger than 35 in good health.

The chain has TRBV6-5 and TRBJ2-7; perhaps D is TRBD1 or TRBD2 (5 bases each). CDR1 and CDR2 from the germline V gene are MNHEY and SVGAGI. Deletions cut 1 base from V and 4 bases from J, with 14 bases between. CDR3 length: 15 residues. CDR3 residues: CASSYLGEFGYEQYF. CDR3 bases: TGTGCCAGCAGTTACTTGGGGGAGTTCGGGTACGAGCAGTACTTC.

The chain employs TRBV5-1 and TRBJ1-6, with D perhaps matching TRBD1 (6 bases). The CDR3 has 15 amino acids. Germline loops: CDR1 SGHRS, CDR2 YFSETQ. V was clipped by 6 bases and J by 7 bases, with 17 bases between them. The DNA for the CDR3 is TGCGCCAGCACGACAGGACCCTTAGAAAATTCACCCCTCCACTTT. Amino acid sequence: CASTTGPLENSPLHF.

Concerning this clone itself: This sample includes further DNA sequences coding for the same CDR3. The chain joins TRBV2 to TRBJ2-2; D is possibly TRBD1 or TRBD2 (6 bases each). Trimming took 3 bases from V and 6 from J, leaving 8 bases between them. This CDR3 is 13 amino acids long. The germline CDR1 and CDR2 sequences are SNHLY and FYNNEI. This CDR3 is CASSDRGAGELFF. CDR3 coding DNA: TGTGCCAGCAGTGATAGGGGGGCCGGGGAGCTGTTTTTT.

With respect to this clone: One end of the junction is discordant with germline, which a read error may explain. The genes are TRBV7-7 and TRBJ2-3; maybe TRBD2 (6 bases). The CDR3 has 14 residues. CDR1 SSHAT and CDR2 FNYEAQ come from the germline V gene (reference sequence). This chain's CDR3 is CASSLGGFADTQYF. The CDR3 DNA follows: TGTGCTAGCAGCTTAGGAGGGTTCGCAGATACGCAGTATTTT.

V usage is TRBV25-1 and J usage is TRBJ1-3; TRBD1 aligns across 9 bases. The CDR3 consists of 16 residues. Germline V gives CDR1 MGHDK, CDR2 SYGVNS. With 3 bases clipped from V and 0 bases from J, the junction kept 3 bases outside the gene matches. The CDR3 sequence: CASSDGQGSSGNTIYF. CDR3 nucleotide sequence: TGTGCCAGCAGTGACGGACAGGGGAGCTCTGGAAACACCATATATTTT.

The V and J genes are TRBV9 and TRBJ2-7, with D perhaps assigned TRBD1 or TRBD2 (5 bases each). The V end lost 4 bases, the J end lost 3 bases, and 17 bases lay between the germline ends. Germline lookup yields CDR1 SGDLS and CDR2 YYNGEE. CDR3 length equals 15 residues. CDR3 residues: CASSPSPLGVYEQYF. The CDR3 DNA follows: TGTGCCAGCAGCCCTAGCCCCCTAGGGGTCTACGAGCAGTACTTC. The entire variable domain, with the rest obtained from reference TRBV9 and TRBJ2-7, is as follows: DSGVTQTPKHLITATGQRVTLRCSPRSGDLSVYWYQQSLDQGLQFLIQYYNGEERAKGNILERFSAQQFPDLHSELNLSSLELGDSALYFCASSPSPLGVYEQYFGPGTRLTVT.

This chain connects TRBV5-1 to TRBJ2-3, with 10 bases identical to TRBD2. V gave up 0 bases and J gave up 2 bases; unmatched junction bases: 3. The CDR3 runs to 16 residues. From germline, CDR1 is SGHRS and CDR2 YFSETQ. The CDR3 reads CASSLVGTSATDTQYF. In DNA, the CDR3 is TGCGCCAGCAGCTTGGTGGGGACTAGCGCCACAGATACGCAGTATTTT.

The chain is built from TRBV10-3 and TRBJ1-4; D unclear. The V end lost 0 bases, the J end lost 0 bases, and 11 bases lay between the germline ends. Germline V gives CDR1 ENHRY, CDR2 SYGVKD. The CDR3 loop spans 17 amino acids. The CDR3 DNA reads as TGTGCCATCAGTGAGTCGGTGGGAGTTCCAACTAATGAAAAACTGTTTTTT. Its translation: CAISESVGVPTNEKLFF.

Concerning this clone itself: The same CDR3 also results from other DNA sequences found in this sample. The CDR3, as DNA: TGTGCCAGCAGTTGGACTAGCGGCTCCTACGAGCAGTACTTC. This codes for CASSWTSGSYEQYF. The chain carries TRBV7-2 and TRBJ2-7; 10 nucleotides line up with TRBD2. Per germline, CDR1 SGHTA and CDR2 FQGNSA. The CDR3 is 14 residues long. V lost 6 bases, J lost 0 bases, and 2 bases stayed unmatched. Based on the CDR3 plus reference TRBV7-2 and TRBJ2-7, the full variable domain is GAGVSQSPSNKVTEKGKDVELRCDPISGHTALYWYRQSLGQGLEFLIYFQGNSAPDKSGLPSDRFSAERTGGSVSTLTIQRTQQEDSAVYLCASSWTSGSYEQYFGPGTRLTVT.

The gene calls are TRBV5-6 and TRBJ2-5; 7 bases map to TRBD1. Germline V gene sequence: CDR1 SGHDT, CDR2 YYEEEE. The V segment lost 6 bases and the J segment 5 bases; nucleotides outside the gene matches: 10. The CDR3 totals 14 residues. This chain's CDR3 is CASTPRGGVETQYF. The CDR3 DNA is TGTGCCAGCACCCCCAGAGGGGGCGTGGAGACCCAGTACTTC.

CDR3 sequence: CAISESTTGATAGNTIYF. The CDR3 nucleotides read TGTGCCATCAGTGAGTCGACGACAGGGGCCACGGCTGGAAACACCATATATTTT. The rearrangement uses TRBV10-3 and TRBJ1-3; 8 bases map to TRBD1. This CDR3 has 18 amino acids. The J segment lost 2 bases and the V segment lost 0 bases, leaving 9 bases of the junction unmatched. The V gene's germline CDR1 is ENHRY and CDR2 SYGVKD.

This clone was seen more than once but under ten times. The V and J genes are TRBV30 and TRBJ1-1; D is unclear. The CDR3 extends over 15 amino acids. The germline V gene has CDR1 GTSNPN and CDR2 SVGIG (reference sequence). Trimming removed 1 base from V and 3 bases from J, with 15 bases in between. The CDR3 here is CAWSGIRAQDTEAFF. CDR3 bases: TGTGCCTGGAGTGGCATACGGGCCCAGGACACTGAAGCTTTCTTT.

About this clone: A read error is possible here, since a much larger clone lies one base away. The CDR3 bases are TGTGCCAGCAGCCCCCAGACAGGGAACTATGGCTACACCTTC. This codes for CASSPQTGNYGYTF. This chain joins TRBV7-9 and TRBJ1-2; TRBD1 agrees at 7 bases. Trimming cost V 5 bases and J 2 bases; bases outside gene matches: 5. Germline CDR1 reads SEHNR; CDR2 reads FQNEAQ (reference sequence). This CDR3 is built from 14 residues.

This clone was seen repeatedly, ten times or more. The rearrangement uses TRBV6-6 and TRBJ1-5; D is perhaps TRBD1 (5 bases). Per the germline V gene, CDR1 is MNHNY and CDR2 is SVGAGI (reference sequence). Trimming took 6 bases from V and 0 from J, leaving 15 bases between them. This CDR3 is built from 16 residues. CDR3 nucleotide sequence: TGTGCCAGCAGAACAGGACGGGAGAATAGCAATCAGCCCCAGCATTTT. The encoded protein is CASRTGRENSNQPQHF.

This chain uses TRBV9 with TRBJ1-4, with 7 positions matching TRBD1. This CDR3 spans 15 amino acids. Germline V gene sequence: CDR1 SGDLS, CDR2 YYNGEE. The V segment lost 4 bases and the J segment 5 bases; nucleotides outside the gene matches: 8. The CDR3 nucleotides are TGTGCCAGCAGCCTTCGACAGGGACCCAATGAAAAACTGTTTTTT. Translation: CASSLRQGPNEKLFF. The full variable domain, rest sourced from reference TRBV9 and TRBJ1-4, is DSGVTQTPKHLITATGQRVTLRCSPRSGDLSVYWYQQSLDQGLQFLIQYYNGEERAKGNILERFSAQQFPDLHSELNLSSLELGDSALYFCASSLRQGPNEKLFFGSGTQLSVL.

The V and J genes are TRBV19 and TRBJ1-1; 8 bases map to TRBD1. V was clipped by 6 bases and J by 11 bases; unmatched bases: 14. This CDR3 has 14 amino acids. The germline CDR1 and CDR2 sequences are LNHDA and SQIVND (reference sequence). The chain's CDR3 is CASRLSSPGGLAFF. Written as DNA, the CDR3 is TGTGCCAGTAGGCTTAGCTCTCCAGGGGGCTTGGCTTTCTTT.

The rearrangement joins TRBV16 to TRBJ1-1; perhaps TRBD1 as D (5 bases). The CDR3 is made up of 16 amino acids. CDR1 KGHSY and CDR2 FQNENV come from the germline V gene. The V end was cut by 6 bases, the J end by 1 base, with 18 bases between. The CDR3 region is CASSLNLPGSNTEAFF. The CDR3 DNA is TGTGCCAGCAGTCTTAACCTGCCAGGGTCGAACACTGAAGCTTTCTTT. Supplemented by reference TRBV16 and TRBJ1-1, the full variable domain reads GEEVAQTPKHLVRGEGQKAKLYCAPIKGHSYVFWYQQVLKNEFKFLISFQNENVFDETGMPKERFSAKCLPNSPCSLEIQATKLEDSAVYFCASSLNLPGSNTEAFFGQGTRLTVV.

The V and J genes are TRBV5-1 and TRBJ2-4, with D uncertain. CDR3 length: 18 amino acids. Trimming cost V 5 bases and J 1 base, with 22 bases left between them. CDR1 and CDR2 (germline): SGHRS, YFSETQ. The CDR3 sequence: CASSEAGTTTFAKNIQYF. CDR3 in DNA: TGCGCCAGCAGTGAGGCAGGAACAACAACTTTTGCCAAAAACATTCAGTACTTC. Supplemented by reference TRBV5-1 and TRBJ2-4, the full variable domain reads KAGVTQTPRYLIKTRGQQVTLSCSPISGHRSVSWYQQTPGQGLQFLFEYFSETQRNKGNFPGRFSGRQFSNSRSEMNVSTLELGDSALYLCASSEAGTTTFAKNIQYFGAGTRLSVL.

In DNA, the CDR3 is TGCGCCAGCAGCTCGGACATCTACACAGATACGCAGTATTTT. Translation gives CASSSDIYTDTQYF. This chain links TRBV5-1 with TRBJ2-3, with D possibly matching TRBD1 (5 bases). V was clipped by 3 bases and J by 2 bases, with 10 bases between them. The germline V gene has CDR1 SGHRS and CDR2 YFSETQ. The CDR3 has 14 amino acids.

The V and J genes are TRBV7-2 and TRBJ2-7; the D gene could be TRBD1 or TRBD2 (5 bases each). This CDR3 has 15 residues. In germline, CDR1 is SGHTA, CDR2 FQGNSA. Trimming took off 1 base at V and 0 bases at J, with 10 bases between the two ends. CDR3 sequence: CASSLGGTISYEQYF. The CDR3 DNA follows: TGTGCCAGCAGCTTAGGAGGGACCATCTCCTACGAGCAGTACTTC.

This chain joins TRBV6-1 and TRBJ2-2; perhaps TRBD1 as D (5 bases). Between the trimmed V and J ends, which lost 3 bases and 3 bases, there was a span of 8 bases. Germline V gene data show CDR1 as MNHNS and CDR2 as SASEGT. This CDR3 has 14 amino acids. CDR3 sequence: CASSEGRHTGELFF. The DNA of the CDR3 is TGTGCCAGCAGTGAGGGGCGGCACACCGGGGAGCTGTTTTTT.

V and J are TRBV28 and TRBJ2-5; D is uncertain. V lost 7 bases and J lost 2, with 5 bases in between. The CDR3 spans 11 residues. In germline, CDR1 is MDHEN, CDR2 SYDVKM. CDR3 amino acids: CASTLQETQYF. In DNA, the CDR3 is TGTGCCAGCACCCTACAAGAGACCCAGTACTTC. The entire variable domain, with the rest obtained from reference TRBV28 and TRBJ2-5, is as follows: DVKVTQSSRYLVKRTGEKVFLECVQDMDHENMFWYRQDPGLGLRLIYFSYDVKMKEKGDIPEGYSVSREKKERFSLILESASTNQTSMYLCASTLQETQYFGPGTRLLVL.

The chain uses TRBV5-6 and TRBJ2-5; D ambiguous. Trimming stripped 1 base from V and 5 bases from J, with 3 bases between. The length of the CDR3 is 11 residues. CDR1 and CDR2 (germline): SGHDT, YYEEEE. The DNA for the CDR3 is TGTGCCAGCAGCTTGTCTGAGACCCAGTACTTC. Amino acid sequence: CASSLSETQYF. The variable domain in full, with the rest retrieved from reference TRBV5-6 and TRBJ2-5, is DAGVTQSPTHLIKTRGQQVTLRCSPKSGHDTVSWYQQALGQGPQFIFQYYEEEERQRGNFPDRFSGHQFPNYSSELNVNALLLGDSALYLCASSLSETQYFGPGTRLLVL.

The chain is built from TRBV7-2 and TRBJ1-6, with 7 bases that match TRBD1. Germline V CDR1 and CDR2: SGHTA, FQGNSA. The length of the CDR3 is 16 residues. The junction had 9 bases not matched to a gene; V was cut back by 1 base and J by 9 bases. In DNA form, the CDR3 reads TGTGCCAGCAGCTTAGTTTCCCAGGGGGAGGTTTCACCCCTCCACTTT. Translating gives CASSLVSQGEVSPLHF. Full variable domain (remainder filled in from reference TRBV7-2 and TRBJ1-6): GAGVSQSPSNKVTEKGKDVELRCDPISGHTALYWYRQSLGQGLEFLIYFQGNSAPDKSGLPSDRFSAERTGGSVSTLTIQRTQQEDSAVYLCASSLVSQGEVSPLHFGNGTRLTVT.

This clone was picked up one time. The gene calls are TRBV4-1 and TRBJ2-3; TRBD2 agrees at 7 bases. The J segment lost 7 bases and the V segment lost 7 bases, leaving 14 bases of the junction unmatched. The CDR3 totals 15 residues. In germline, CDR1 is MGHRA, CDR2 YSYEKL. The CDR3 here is CASNPAPAGPHTQYF. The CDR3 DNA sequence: TGCGCCAGCAACCCTGCCCCAGCGGGACCACATACGCAGTATTTT.

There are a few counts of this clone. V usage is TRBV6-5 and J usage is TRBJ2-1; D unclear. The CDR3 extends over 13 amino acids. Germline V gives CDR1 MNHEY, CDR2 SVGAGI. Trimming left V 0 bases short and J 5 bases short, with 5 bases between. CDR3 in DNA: TGTGCCAGCAGTTACTCGAGCAACAATGAGCAGTTCTTC. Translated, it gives CASSYSSNNEQFF.

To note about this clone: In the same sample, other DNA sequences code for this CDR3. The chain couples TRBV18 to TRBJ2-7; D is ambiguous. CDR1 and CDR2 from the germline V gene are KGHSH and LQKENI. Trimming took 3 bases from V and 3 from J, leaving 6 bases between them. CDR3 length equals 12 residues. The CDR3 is CASSPGGYEQYF. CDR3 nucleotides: TGTGCCAGCTCACCGGGCGGCTACGAGCAGTACTTC.

The CDR3 nucleotides read TGTGCCAGCAGCTGGGGACCGACCCAGGAAGGAGCTTTCTTT. Amino acid sequence: CASSWGPTQEGAFF. This rearrangement joins TRBV5-6 to TRBJ1-1; tentative D call: TRBD1 (5 bases). Germline CDR1 and CDR2: SGHDT and YYEEEE. V was clipped by 3 bases and J by 10 bases, with 19 bases between them. The CDR3 is made up of 14 amino acids.

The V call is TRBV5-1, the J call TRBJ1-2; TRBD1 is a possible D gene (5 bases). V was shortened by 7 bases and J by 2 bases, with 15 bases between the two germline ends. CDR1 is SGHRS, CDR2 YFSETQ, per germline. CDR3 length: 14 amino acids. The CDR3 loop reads CASAGGTGNYGYTF. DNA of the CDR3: TGCGCCAGCGCTGGAGGGACGGGGAACTATGGCTACACCTTC.